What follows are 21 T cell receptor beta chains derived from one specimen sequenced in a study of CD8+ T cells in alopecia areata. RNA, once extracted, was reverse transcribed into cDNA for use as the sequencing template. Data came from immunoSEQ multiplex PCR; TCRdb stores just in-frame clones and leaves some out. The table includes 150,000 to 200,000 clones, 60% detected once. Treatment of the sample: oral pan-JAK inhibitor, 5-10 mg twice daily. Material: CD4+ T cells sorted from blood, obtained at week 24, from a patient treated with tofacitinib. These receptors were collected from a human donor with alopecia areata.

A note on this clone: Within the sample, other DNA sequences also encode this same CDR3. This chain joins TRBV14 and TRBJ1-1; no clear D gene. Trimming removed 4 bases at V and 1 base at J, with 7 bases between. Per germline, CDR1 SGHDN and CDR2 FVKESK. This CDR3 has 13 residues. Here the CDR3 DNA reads TGTGCCAGCAGCCGAGGAAGGAACACTGAAGCTTTCTTT. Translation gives CASSRGRNTEAFF. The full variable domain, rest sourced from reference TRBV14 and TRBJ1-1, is EAGVTQFPSHSVIEKGQTVTLRCDPISGHDNLYWYRRVMGKEIKFLLHFVKESKQDESGMPNNRFLAERTGGTYSTLKVQPAELEDSGVYFCASSRGRNTEAFFGQGTRLTVV.

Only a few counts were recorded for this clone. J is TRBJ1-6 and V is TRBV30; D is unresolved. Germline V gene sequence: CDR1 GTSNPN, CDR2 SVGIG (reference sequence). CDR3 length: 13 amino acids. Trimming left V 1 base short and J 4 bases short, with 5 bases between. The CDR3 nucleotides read TGTGCCTGGAGTGAACAGTATAATTCACCCCTCCACTTT. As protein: CAWSEQYNSPLHF.

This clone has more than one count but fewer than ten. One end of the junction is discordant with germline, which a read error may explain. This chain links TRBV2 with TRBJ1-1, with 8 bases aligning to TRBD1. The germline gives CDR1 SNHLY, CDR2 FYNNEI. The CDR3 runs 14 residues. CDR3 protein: CASTGDGQGTEAFF. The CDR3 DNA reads TGTGCGAGCACGGGGGATGGACAGGGCACTGAAGCTTTCTTT. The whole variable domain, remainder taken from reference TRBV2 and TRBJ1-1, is EPEVTQTPSHQVTQMGQEVILRCVPISNHLYFYWYRQILGQKVEFLVSFYNNEISEKSEIFDDQFSVERPDGSNFTLKIRSTKLEDSAMYFCASTGDGQGTEAFFGQGTRLTVV.

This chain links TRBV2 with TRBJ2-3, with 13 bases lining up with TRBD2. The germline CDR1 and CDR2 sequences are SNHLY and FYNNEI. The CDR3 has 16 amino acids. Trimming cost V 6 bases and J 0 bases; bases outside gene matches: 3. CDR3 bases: TGTGCCAGCAGGCGACTAGCGGGGGGCAGCACAGATACGCAGTATTTT. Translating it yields CASRRLAGGSTDTQYF.

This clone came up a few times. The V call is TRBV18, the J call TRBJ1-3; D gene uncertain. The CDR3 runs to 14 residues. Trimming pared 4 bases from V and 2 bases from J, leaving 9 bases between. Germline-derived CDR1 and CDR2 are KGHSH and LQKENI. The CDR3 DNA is TGTGCCAGCTCACTCACAGAAACTGGAAACACCATATATTTT. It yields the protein CASSLTETGNTIYF.

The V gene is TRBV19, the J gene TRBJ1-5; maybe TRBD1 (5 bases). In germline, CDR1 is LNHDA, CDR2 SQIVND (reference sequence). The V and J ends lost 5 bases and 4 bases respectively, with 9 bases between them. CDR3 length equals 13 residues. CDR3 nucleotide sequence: TGTGCCAGTAGTGTGGACAAAAATCAGCCCCAGCATTTT. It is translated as CASSVDKNQPQHF.

In DNA form, the CDR3 reads TGTGCCAGCAGTCAAGGCAGCCGCTATGGCTACACCTTC. This encodes CASSQGSRYGYTF. The V call is TRBV27, the J call TRBJ1-2; D remains ambiguous. The CDR3 consists of 13 residues. Looked up from germline, CDR1 is MNHEY and CDR2 is SMNVEV (reference sequence). The V end was cut by 5 bases, the J end by 4 bases, with 11 bases between.

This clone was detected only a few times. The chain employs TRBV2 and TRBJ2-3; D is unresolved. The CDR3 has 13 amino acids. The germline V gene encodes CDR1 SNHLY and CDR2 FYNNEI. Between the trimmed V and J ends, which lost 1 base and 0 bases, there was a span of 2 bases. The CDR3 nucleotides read TGTGCCAGCAGTGAAGAGAGCACAGATACGCAGTATTTT. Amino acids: CASSEESTDTQYF.

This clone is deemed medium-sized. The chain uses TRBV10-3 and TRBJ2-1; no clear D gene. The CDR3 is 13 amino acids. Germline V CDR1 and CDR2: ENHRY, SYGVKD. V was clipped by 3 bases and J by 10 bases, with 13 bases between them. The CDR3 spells CAISEGRNGEQFF. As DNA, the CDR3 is TGTGCCATCAGTGAAGGTCGGAACGGGGAGCAGTTCTTC.

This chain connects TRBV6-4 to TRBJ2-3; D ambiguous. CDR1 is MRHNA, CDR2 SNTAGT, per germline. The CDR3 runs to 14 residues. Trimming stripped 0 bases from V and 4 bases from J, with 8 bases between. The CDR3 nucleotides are TGTGCCAGCAGTGACTCGATTAGCCCAGATACGCAGTATTTT. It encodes CASSDSISPDTQYF.

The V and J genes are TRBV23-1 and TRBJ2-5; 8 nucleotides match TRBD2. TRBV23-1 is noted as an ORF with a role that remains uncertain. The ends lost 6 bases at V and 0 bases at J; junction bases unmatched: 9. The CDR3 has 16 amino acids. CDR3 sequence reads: CASSRGGGSYQETQYF. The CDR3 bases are TGCGCCAGCAGCCGCGGCGGGGGGTCCTACCAAGAGACCCAGTACTTC.

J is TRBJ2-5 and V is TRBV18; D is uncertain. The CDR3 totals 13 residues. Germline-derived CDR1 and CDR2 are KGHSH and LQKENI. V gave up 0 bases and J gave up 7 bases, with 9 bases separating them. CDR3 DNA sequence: TGTGCCAGCTCACCACCCGGTGACGGGACCCAGTACTTC. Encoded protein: CASSPPGDGTQYF.

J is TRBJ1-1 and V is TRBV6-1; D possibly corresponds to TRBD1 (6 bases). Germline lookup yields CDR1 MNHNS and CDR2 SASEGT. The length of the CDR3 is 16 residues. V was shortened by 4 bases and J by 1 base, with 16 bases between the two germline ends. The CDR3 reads CASSVKPGQWNTEAFF. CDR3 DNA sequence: TGTGCCAGCAGTGTAAAACCAGGACAGTGGAACACTGAAGCTTTCTTT.

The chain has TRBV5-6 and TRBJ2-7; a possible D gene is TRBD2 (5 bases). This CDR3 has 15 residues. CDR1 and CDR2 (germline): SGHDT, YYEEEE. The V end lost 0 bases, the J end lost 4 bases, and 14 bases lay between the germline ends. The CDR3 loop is CASSLATRVAYEQYF. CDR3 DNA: TGTGCCAGCAGCTTGGCTACGAGGGTGGCTTACGAGCAGTACTTC.

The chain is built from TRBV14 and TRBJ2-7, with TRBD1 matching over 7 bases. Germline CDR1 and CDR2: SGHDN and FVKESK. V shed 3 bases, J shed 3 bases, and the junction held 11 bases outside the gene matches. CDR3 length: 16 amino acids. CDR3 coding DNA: TGTGCCAGCAGCCACGAAAGGGGACAGAAGAACTACGAGCAGTACTTC. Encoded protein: CASSHERGQKNYEQYF.

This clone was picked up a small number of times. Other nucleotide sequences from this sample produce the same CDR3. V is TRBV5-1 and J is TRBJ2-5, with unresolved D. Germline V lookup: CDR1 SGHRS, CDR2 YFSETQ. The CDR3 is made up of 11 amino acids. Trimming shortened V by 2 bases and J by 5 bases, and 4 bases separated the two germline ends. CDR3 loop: CASSLDETQYF. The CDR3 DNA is TGCGCCAGCAGCTTAGATGAGACCCAGTACTTC.

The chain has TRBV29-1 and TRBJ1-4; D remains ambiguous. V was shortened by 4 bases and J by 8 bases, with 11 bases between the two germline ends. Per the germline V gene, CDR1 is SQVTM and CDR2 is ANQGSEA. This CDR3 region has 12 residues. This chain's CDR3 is CSVAGVGEKLFF. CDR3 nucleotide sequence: TGCAGCGTTGCTGGGGTTGGCGAAAAACTGTTTTTT.

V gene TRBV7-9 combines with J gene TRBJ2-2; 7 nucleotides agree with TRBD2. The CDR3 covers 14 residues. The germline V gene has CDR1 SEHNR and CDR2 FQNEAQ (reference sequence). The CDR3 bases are TGTGCGATTACGGGACTACGGAACACCGGGGAGCTGTTTTTT. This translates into CAITGLRNTGELFF.

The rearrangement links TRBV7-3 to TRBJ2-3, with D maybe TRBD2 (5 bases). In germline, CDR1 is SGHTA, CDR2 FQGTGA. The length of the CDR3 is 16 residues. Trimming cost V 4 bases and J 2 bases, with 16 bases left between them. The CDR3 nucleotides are TGTGCCAGCAGCTCGGGGATCGGGTCCATCACAGATACGCAGTATTTT. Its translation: CASSSGIGSITDTQYF.

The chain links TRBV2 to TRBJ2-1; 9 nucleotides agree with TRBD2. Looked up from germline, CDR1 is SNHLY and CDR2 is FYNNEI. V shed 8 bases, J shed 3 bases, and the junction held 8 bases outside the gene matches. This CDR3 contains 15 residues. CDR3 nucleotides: TGTGCCAGCTCGGCCAGCGGGGGGCTCTACAATGAGCAGTTCTTC. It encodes CASSASGGLYNEQFF.

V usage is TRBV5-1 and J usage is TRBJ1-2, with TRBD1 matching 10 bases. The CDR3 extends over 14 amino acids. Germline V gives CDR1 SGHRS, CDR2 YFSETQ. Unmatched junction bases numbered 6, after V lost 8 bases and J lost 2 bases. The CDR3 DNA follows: TGCGCCAGTAGGGGACAGGGGCCGAACTATGGCTACACCTTC. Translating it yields CASRGQGPNYGYTF.